Shown below are 32 T cell receptor beta chains from a single sample sequenced in a study of cytomegalovirus exposure and HLA in healthy donors. The PCR made use of 60 Vbeta and 13 Jbeta primers. Assay: immunoSEQ multiplex PCR; the TCRdb copy retains only in-frame clones and omits some. There are around 65,000 clones in the sample; 85% occur only once, and approximately 12% lies in the top ten. Material: PBMCs. These receptor sequences come from a female donor in good health and CMV-seronegative.

Only one count was recorded for this clone. The chain employs TRBV27 and TRBJ1-2; 9 bases are shared with TRBD1. The V and J ends lost 9 bases and 6 bases, in that order; junction bases with no gene match: 5. The CDR3 has 12 amino acids. Germline loops: CDR1 MNHEY, CDR2 SMNVEV (reference sequence). CDR3 bases: TGTGCCAGTCGTACAGGGGGCAATGGCTACACCTTC. This encodes CASRTGGNGYTF.

This clone was observed a handful of times. The chain joins TRBV28 to TRBJ2-3, with TRBD2 matching 8 bases. The CDR3 sequence is 19 residues long. The germline V gene has CDR1 MDHEN and CDR2 SYDVKM. The V segment lost 6 bases and the J segment 4 bases; nucleotides outside the gene matches: 21. The CDR3 bases are TGTGCCAGCAGCTCCGTGGGGGGGAGCGGGAGAGGAAGTCCAGATACGCAGTATTTT. It specifies CASSSVGGSGRGSPDTQYF.

J is TRBJ1-4 and V is TRBV27; D is possibly TRBD1 (6 bases). Deletions cut 6 bases from V and 3 bases from J, with 14 bases between. This CDR3 is built from 15 residues. Germline loops: CDR1 MNHEY, CDR2 SMNVEV (reference sequence). The CDR3 bases are TGTGCCAGCAGCAAGGACAGTTCGCCTAATGAAAAACTGTTTTTT. Amino acids: CASSKDSSPNEKLFF.

The CDR3 region has the DNA TGTGCCAGCAGTGACGGGGGGGCGTTGGGCTGGATGAACACTGAAGCTTTCTTT. The encoded protein is CASSDGGALGWMNTEAFF. This chain uses TRBV2 with TRBJ1-1; TRBD1 is a possible D gene (6 bases). The CDR3 length is 18 residues. Trimming removed 3 bases at V and 0 bases at J, with 20 bases between. CDR1 is SNHLY and CDR2 is FYNNEI in the germline V gene.

The chain recombines TRBV10-3 with TRBJ2-1; tentative D call: TRBD1 (5 bases). V was pared by 4 bases and J by 10 bases, with 8 bases between. The CDR3 is 11 amino acids. The germline V gene has CDR1 ENHRY and CDR2 SYGVKD. The CDR3 DNA reads as TGTGCCATCAGTGGGGCAGGGGAGCAGTTCTTC. Translated: CAISGAGEQFF.

V and J are TRBV29-1 and TRBJ2-1; perhaps TRBD1 as D (5 bases). Trimming cost V 6 bases and J 2 bases, with 11 bases left between them. Germline V CDR1 and CDR2: SQVTM, ANQGSEA. The CDR3 consists of 13 residues. CDR3: CSVRPGTYNEQFF. The CDR3 DNA follows: TGCAGCGTGAGACCAGGGACCTACAATGAGCAGTTCTTC.

The chain couples TRBV4-2 to TRBJ2-1; 10 nucleotides align to TRBD2. Germline loops: CDR1 LGHNA, CDR2 YNFKEQ. Unmatched junction bases numbered 5, after V lost 0 bases and J lost 3 bases. The CDR3 is made up of 17 amino acids. The CDR3 sequence is CASSQDGASGSYNEQFF. CDR3 nucleotide sequence: TGTGCCAGCAGCCAAGATGGGGCTAGCGGGAGCTACAATGAGCAGTTCTTC.

The V and J genes are TRBV6-1 and TRBJ2-2; D not resolved. This CDR3 contains 14 residues. Trimming removed 6 bases at V and 1 base at J, with 9 bases between. Germline CDR1 MNHNS, CDR2 SASEGT. The CDR3 loop is CASSQVLNTGELFF. In DNA form, the CDR3 reads TGTGCCAGCAGCCAGGTCCTGAACACCGGGGAGCTGTTTTTT.

This clone was recorded a few times. This rearrangement joins TRBV5-4 to TRBJ2-3; 13 bases are shared with TRBD2. Germline assignment: CDR1 SGHNT and CDR2 YYREEE (reference sequence). The CDR3 covers 18 residues. J lost 0 bases, V lost 4 bases, and 8 bases had no gene match. The CDR3 here is CASSGRTSGRLSTDTQYF. The CDR3 nucleotides are TGTGCCAGCAGCGGAAGGACTAGCGGGAGATTAAGCACAGATACGCAGTATTTT. The full variable domain, its missing parts supplied by reference TRBV5-4 and TRBJ2-3, is ETGVTQSPTHLIKTRGQQVTLRCSSQSGHNTVSWYQQALGQGPQFIFQYYREEENGRGNFPPRFSGLQFPNYSSELNVNALELDDSALYLCASSGRTSGRLSTDTQYFGPGTRLTVL.

The J gene is TRBJ2-2, the V gene TRBV7-6; no clear D gene. The CDR3 consists of 12 residues. The germline V gene encodes CDR1 SGHVS and CDR2 FNYEAQ. Trimming removed 5 bases from V and 3 bases from J, with 4 bases in between. The CDR3 here is CASSPHTGELFF. CDR3 DNA: TGTGCCAGCAGCCCTCACACCGGGGAGCTGTTTTTT. Drawing the rest from reference TRBV7-6 and TRBJ2-2, the complete variable domain is GAGVSQSPRYKVTKRGQDVALRCDPISGHVSLYWYRQALGQGPEFLTYFNYEAQQDKSGLPNDRFSAERPEGSISTLTIQRTEQRDSAMYRCASSPHTGELFFGEGSRLTVL.

The chain is built from TRBV18 and TRBJ2-5; D is undetermined. The CDR3 has 13 residues. The germline CDR1 and CDR2 sequences are KGHSH and LQKENI. Trimming shortened V by 3 bases and J by 4 bases, and 9 bases separated the two germline ends. As DNA, the CDR3 is TGTGCCAGCTCACCTCCGGTCATAGAGACCCAGTACTTC. Protein: CASSPPVIETQYF.

The chain is built from TRBV4-3 and TRBJ2-7, with TRBD2 identical over 9 bases. Germline loops: CDR1 LGHNA, CDR2 YSLEER. The CDR3 is 18 amino acids. The V gene end was trimmed by 0 bases and the J gene end by 0 bases; junction bases not matched to a gene: 9. The CDR3 here is CASSQDFILAGSSYEQYF. CDR3 sequence (DNA): TGCGCCAGCAGCCAAGATTTCATCCTAGCGGGGAGCTCCTACGAGCAGTACTTC.

The V gene is TRBV18, the J gene TRBJ2-2, with TRBD2 matching 11 bases. Germline assignment: CDR1 KGHSH and CDR2 LQKENI. CDR3 length: 16 residues. Losses at the gene ends were 3 bases for V and 4 bases for J; bases not matched to a gene: 4. The CDR3 loop reads CASSPGLADLTGELFF. In nucleotides, the CDR3 is TGTGCCAGCTCACCGGGACTAGCGGACCTCACCGGGGAGCTGTTTTTT.

The sample holds a few counts of this clone. The chain uses TRBV6-5 and TRBJ1-2, with 9 bases identical to TRBD1. This CDR3 has 13 residues. After removal of 10 bases from V and 7 bases from J, the junction contained 10 bases not matched to a gene. Germline CDR1 reads MNHEY; CDR2 reads SVGAGI. In DNA form, the CDR3 reads TGTGCCATATTATCCGGGACAGGGAGTGGCTACACCTTC. Protein product: CAILSGTGSGYTF.

V gene TRBV5-1 combines with J gene TRBJ1-1; weak D call: TRBD1 (5 bases). This CDR3 region has 14 residues. The germline V gene has CDR1 SGHRS and CDR2 YFSETQ. Trimming took 4 bases from V and 4 from J, leaving 14 bases between them. The CDR3 region has the DNA TGCGCCAGCAGCCAGCAGGGCTGGGGCACTGAAGCTTTCTTT. Translation gives CASSQQGWGTEAFF.

This chain uses TRBV5-1 with TRBJ2-1; TRBD2 aligns across 12 bases. The trim removed 2 bases at V and 7 bases at J, leaving 7 bases unmatched. The CDR3 consists of 16 residues. Germline CDR1 reads SGHRS; CDR2 reads YFSETQ. The CDR3 coding sequence is TGCGCCAGCAGCTTACGACTAGCGGGGGCGGGGAATGAGCAGTTCTTC. Encoded protein: CASSLRLAGAGNEQFF.

This clone was recorded a few times. The chain employs TRBV6-5 and TRBJ2-3, with D possibly matching TRBD2 (5 bases). CDR3 length equals 16 residues. Deletions cut 0 bases from V and 1 base from J, with 11 bases between. Per germline, CDR1 MNHEY and CDR2 SVGAGI. The chain's CDR3 is CASSYSRWRGTDTQYF. The CDR3 coding sequence is TGTGCCAGCAGTTACTCGAGGTGGCGGGGCACAGATACGCAGTATTTT.

DNA for the CDR3: TGCAGTGCTAGCGGGGCCCAGTACTTC. Translation: CSASGAQYF. The V call is TRBV20-1, the J call TRBJ2-5; D is perhaps TRBD2 (5 bases). The germline V gene encodes CDR1 DFQATT and CDR2 SNEGSKA (reference sequence). The CDR3 loop spans 9 amino acids. V was cut by 3 bases and J by 9 bases, with 5 bases left in between.

This sequence joins TRBV4-2 and TRBJ2-5; the match to TRBD2 covers 14 bases. This CDR3 is 17 amino acids long. With V trimmed by 2 bases and J by 4 bases, 6 bases remained unmatched. CDR1 LGHNA and CDR2 YNFKEQ come from the germline V gene. The CDR3 reads CASSQTGTSGGGETQYF. The CDR3 nucleotides read TGTGCCAGCAGCCAAACCGGGACTAGCGGGGGTGGAGAGACCCAGTACTTC.

The V and J genes are TRBV9 and TRBJ2-3, with TRBD2 identical over 7 bases. This CDR3 contains 17 residues. Germline values: CDR1 SGDLS, CDR2 YYNGEE. V gave up 4 bases and J gave up 1 base; unmatched junction bases: 12. CDR3 amino acids: CASSPPRRGSGTDTQYF. The CDR3 bases are TGTGCCAGCAGCCCCCCTCGACGCGGGAGCGGCACAGATACGCAGTATTTT. Full variable domain (remainder filled in from reference TRBV9 and TRBJ2-3): DSGVTQTPKHLITATGQRVTLRCSPRSGDLSVYWYQQSLDQGLQFLIQYYNGEERAKGNILERFSAQQFPDLHSELNLSSLELGDSALYFCASSPPRRGSGTDTQYFGPGTRLTVL.

The CDR3 sequence is CASSHLAGGTDTQYF. CDR3 DNA sequence: TGTGCCAGCAGCCACCTAGCGGGAGGAACAGATACGCAGTATTTT. The chain links TRBV6-5 to TRBJ2-3; 11 bases line up with TRBD2. The junction had 5 bases not matched to a gene; V was cut back by 6 bases and J by 3 bases. CDR3 length: 15 amino acids. The germline V gene has CDR1 MNHEY and CDR2 SVGAGI.

The rearrangement uses TRBV6-1 and TRBJ2-7; TRBD2 agrees at 8 bases. Germline lookup yields CDR1 MNHNS and CDR2 SASEGT. CDR3 length: 15 amino acids. Trimming removed 3 bases from V and 4 bases from J; junction bases left unmatched: 8. For the CDR3, the DNA is TGTGCCAGCAGTGATAGGGGTAGCGGGGTATACGAGCAGTACTTC. It is translated as CASSDRGSGVYEQYF.

The V gene is TRBV10-2, the J gene TRBJ2-3, with 7 nucleotides matching TRBD2. The ends lost 2 bases at V and 11 bases at J; junction bases unmatched: 7. This CDR3 spans 13 amino acids. In germline, CDR1 is WSHSY, CDR2 SAAADI. CDR3 sequence (DNA): TGCGCCAGCAGTGAGGCTACTAGCGCCGTGCAGTATTTT. This codes for CASSEATSAVQYF.

The gene calls are TRBV18 and TRBJ2-1, with D uncertain. Germline CDR1 reads KGHSH; CDR2 reads LQKENI. The CDR3 totals 15 residues. Trimming took off 6 bases at V and 5 bases at J, with 17 bases between the two ends. The CDR3 sequence: CASSLLVSPDNEQFF. CDR3 in DNA: TGTGCCAGCTCTCTTTTAGTTTCGCCGGACAATGAGCAGTTCTTC.

This clone was picked up one time. V gene TRBV18 combines with J gene TRBJ2-3, with a weak D call TRBD2 (6 bases). The V end lost 6 bases, the J end lost 1 base, and 11 bases lay between the germline ends. The CDR3 is 14 amino acids. Germline V gene data show CDR1 as KGHSH and CDR2 as LQKENI. The CDR3, as DNA: TGTGCCAGCTCCTTCGGGGGAGGCACAGATACGCAGTATTTT. As protein: CASSFGGGTDTQYF.

The rearrangement links TRBV9 to TRBJ1-6, with 10 bases aligning to TRBD1. Germline V gene data show CDR1 as SGDLS and CDR2 as YYNGEE. V lost 4 bases to trimming and J lost 10 bases; unmatched junction nucleotides: 8. CDR3 length: 15 residues. The CDR3 loop reads CASSPAGTGVSPLHF. The CDR3 bases are TGTGCCAGCAGCCCCGCGGGGACAGGGGTCTCACCCCTCCACTTT.

The chain couples TRBV27 to TRBJ2-5; perhaps TRBD2 as D (5 bases). CDR3 size: 14 residues. Germline V CDR1 and CDR2: MNHEY, SMNVEV (reference sequence). V gave up 6 bases and J gave up 5 bases, with 16 bases separating them. CDR3 bases: TGTGCCAGCAGCGCCAGGCGGGCTGGGGAGACCCAGTACTTC. This encodes CASSARRAGETQYF.

The chain has TRBV19 and TRBJ2-1; the match to TRBD1 covers 8 bases. Germline V gene data show CDR1 as LNHDA and CDR2 as SQIVND (reference sequence). The CDR3 is made up of 12 amino acids. V was pared by 11 bases and J by 8 bases, with 8 bases of the junction left unmatched. CDR3 DNA: TGTGCCGCCGGGCAGGGGGCACATGAGCAGTTCTTC. This sequence encodes CAAGQGAHEQFF.

J is TRBJ2-7 and V is TRBV21-1; the listed D gene, TRBD1, was not tested against the DNA. TRBV21-1 is designated a pseudogene. This CDR3 is 13 amino acids long. For the CDR3, the DNA is TGTGCCAGCACCCTGAAGGGACAGCCTCCGACAAACTTC. This codes for CASTLKGQPPTNF.

The chain combines TRBV28 with TRBJ2-7; 9 bases map to TRBD1. Germline V gene sequence: CDR1 MDHEN, CDR2 SYDVKM. The CDR3 is made up of 17 amino acids. The V segment lost 10 bases and the J segment 4 bases; nucleotides outside the gene matches: 20. The CDR3 spells CATAIRILGTGKYEQYF. The CDR3, as DNA: TGTGCCACCGCGATTAGAATATTAGGGACAGGGAAGTACGAGCAGTACTTC.

The chain carries TRBV6-5 and TRBJ1-1; D is possibly TRBD1 (6 bases). Germline V gene lookup returns CDR1 MNHEY and CDR2 SVGAGI. CDR3 length: 13 amino acids. The V end lost 7 bases, the J end lost 1 base, and 10 bases lay between the germline ends. CDR3 sequence (DNA): TGTGCCAGCAATAAACAGGGGAACACTGAAGCTTTCTTT. Its protein product is CASNKQGNTEAFF.

This clone occurred once. V gene TRBV9 combines with J gene TRBJ2-2; D possibly corresponds to TRBD1 (6 bases). This CDR3 comprises 14 residues. V shed 9 bases and J shed 2 bases, with 14 bases lying between them. CDR1 SGDLS and CDR2 YYNGEE come from the germline V gene. In DNA form, the CDR3 reads TGTGCCACCTCCAGGACAGTCAACACCGGGGAGCTGTTTTTT. Protein product: CATSRTVNTGELFF. Full variable domain (rest looked up from reference TRBV9 and TRBJ2-2): DSGVTQTPKHLITATGQRVTLRCSPRSGDLSVYWYQQSLDQGLQFLIQYYNGEERAKGNILERFSAQQFPDLHSELNLSSLELGDSALYFCATSRTVNTGELFFGEGSRLTVL.